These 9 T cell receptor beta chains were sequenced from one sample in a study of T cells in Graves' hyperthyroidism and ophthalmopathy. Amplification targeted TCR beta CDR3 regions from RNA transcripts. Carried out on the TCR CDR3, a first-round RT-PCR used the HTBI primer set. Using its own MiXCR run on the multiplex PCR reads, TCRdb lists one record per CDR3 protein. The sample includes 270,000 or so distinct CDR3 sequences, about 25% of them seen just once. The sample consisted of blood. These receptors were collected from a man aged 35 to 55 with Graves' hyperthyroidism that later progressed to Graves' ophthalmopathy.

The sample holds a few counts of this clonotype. The CDR3 loop is CASSLREFSGELFF. The CDR3 DNA reads TGTGCCAGCAGTCTACGGGAGTTCTCCGGGGAGCTGTTTTTT. This chain links TRBV2 with TRBJ2-2, with D possibly matching TRBD2 (6 bases). The CDR3 sequence is 14 residues long. Germline V gives CDR1 SNHLY, CDR2 FYNNEI. V was shortened by 5 bases and J by 6 bases, with 13 bases between the two germline ends.

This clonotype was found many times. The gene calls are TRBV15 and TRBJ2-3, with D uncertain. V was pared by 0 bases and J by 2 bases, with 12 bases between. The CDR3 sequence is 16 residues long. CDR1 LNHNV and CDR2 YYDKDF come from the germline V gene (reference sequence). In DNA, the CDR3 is TGTGCCACCAGCAGAGAAGGGTTGGGTAACACAGATACGCAGTATTTT. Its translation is CATSREGLGNTDTQYF. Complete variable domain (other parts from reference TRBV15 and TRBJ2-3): DAMVIQNPRYQVTQFGKPVTLSCSQTLNHNVMYWYQQKSSQAPKLLFHYYDKDFNNEADTPDNFQSRRPNTSFCFLDIRSPGLGDTAMYLCATSREGLGNTDTQYFGPGTRLTVL.

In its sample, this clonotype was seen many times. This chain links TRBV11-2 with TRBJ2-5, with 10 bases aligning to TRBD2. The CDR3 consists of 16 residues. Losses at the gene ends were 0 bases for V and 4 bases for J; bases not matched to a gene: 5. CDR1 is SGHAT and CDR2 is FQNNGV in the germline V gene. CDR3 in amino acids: CASSLEGRLAGETQYF. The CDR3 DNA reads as TGTGCCAGCAGCTTAGAGGGACGACTAGCGGGAGAGACCCAGTACTTC.

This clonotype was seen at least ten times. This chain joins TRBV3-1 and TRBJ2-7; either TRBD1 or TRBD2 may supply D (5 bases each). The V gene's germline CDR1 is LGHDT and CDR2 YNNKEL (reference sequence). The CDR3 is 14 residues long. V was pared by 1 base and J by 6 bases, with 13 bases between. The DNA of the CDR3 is TGTGCCAGCAGCCAAGGAAATTGGGGACGCGAGCAGTACTTC. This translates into CASSQGNWGREQYF.

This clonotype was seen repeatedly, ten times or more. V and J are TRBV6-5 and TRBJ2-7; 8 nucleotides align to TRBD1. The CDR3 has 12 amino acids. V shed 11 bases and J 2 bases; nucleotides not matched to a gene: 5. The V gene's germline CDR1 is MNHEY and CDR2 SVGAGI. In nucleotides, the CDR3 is TGTGCCGGGGGACAGGCCCCCTACGAGCAGTACTTC. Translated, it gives CAGGQAPYEQYF.

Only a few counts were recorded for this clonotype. The CDR3 reads CASSKLAGADTQYF. The CDR3, as DNA: TGTGCCAGCAGCAAGTTAGCAGGGGCAGATACGCAGTATTTT. The chain is built from TRBV13 and TRBJ2-3; a weak D match, TRBD1 (6 bases). V lost 5 bases, J lost 4 bases, and 13 bases lay in between. CDR3 length equals 14 residues. The germline V gene encodes CDR1 PRHDT and CDR2 FYEKMQ (reference sequence).

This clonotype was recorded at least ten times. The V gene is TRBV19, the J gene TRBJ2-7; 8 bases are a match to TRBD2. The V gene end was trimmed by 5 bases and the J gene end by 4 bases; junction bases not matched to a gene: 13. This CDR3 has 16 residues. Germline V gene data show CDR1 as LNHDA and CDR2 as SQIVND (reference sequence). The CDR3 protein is CASSRWGSGKRYEQYF. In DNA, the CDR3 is TGTGCCAGTAGTCGGTGGGGTAGCGGGAAAAGATACGAGCAGTACTTC.

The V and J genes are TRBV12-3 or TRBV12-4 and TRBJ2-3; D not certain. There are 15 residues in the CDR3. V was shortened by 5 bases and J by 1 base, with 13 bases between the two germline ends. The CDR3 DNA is TGTGCCAGCAGTCACGGACCGGGCGGCACAGATACGCAGTATTTT. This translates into CASSHGPGGTDTQYF.

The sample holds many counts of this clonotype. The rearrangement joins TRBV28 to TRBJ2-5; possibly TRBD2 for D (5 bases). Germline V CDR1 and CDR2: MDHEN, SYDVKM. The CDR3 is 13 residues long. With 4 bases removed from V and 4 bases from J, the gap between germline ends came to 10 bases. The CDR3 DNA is TGTGCCAGCAGTTCGGGAAACAGAGAGACCCAGTACTTC. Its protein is CASSSGNRETQYF.